This T cell receptor (beta chain) came from a study of human T cells and chemical hapten exposure. For the library, individual cDNA molecules each received unique molecular identifiers. Authors' methods: Individual samples carried between about 23,224 and 700,000 TCRs, with roughly 96,000 as the median. TCRdb ran MiXCR on the RACE reads and lists one entry per CDR3 protein. These V and J calls are TCRdb output, not the study's own analysis. The table has about 130,000 distinct CDR3 sequences, about 8.2% seen once. Time point of the sample: healthy volunteer bleed at 2 weeks. Extraction yielded total RNA from whole blood (unfractionated). V was cut by 0 bases and J by 0 bases, with 6 bases left in between. CDR1 is SNHLY and CDR2 is FYNNEI in the germline V gene. The CDR3 covers 15 residues.

This sequence was found in a male donor in good health. Some clones in this sample may be carry-over from other donors' samples. The rearrangement links TRBV2 to TRBJ2-1; no firm D call. Sample: whole blood. The CDR3 coding sequence is TGTGCCAGCAGTGAAGCGGCTAGCTCCTACAATGAGCAGTTCTTC. This sequence encodes CASSEAASSYNEQFF.